These 30 T cell receptor beta chains came from one sample sequenced in a study of OX40 agonist ivuxolimab in advanced cancers. Profiled with immunoSEQ multiplex PCR; TCRdb holds only in-frame clones, not every one. Of over 85,000 clones in the sample, over 75% were seen once. This sample comprised CD4+ or CD8+ T cells sorted from blood, obtained in a trial of the OX40 agonist ivuxolimab. The receptors come from an adult with an advanced solid tumor such as melanoma, head and neck, liver or kidney cancer.

This clone occurred a few times. The genes are TRBV28 and TRBJ2-1; no definite D call. V lost 8 bases and J lost 0, with 11 bases in between. This CDR3 spans 14 amino acids. The germline V gene encodes CDR1 MDHEN and CDR2 SYDVKM. The CDR3 loop reads CASSQLRSYNEQFF. CDR3 coding DNA: TGTGCCAGCTCTCAACTACGCTCCTACAATGAGCAGTTCTTC. The full variable domain, its missing parts supplied by reference TRBV28 and TRBJ2-1, is DVKVTQSSRYLVKRTGEKVFLECVQDMDHENMFWYRQDPGLGLRLIYFSYDVKMKEKGDIPEGYSVSREKKERFSLILESASTNQTSMYLCASSQLRSYNEQFFGPGTRLTVL.

The rearrangement joins TRBV18 to TRBJ1-3, with a weak D call TRBD1 (5 bases). The germline V gene has CDR1 KGHSH and CDR2 LQKENI. The CDR3 totals 16 residues. The V and J ends lost 2 bases and 0 bases respectively, with 11 bases between them. The CDR3 is CASSPSQGASGNTIYF. DNA for the CDR3: TGTGCCAGCTCACCATCTCAGGGAGCCTCTGGAAACACCATATATTTT.

The J gene is TRBJ2-7, the V gene TRBV6-6; 10 bases are shared with TRBD1. This CDR3 has 13 amino acids. Germline CDR1 is MNHNY and CDR2 is SVGAGI (reference sequence). J gave up 4 bases and V 6 bases, and 3 bases lay outside the gene matches. CDR3 DNA: TGTGCCAGCAGAGGGACAGGGGATTACGAGCAGTACTTC. It specifies CASRGTGDYEQYF.

The CDR3 is CASSQARLQADYGYTF. In DNA, the CDR3 is TGTGCCAGCAGCCAAGCTCGTTTACAGGCTGACTATGGCTACACCTTC. The chain couples TRBV5-4 to TRBJ1-2; D perhaps matches TRBD1 (5 bases). V was clipped by 4 bases and J by 3 bases, with 19 bases between them. The CDR3 spans 16 residues. CDR1 SGHNT and CDR2 YYREEE come from the germline V gene (reference sequence).

V gene TRBV7-2 combines with J gene TRBJ2-2; weak D call: TRBD2 (5 bases). Trimming pared 1 base from V and 2 bases from J, leaving 11 bases between. The CDR3 extends over 16 amino acids. Germline assignment: CDR1 SGHTA and CDR2 FQGNSA. CDR3 amino acids: CASSLVASPNTGELFF. CDR3 nucleotide sequence: TGTGCCAGCAGCTTAGTAGCTAGCCCTAACACCGGGGAGCTGTTTTTT.

A single count supports this clone. The CDR3 DNA follows: TGTGCCGGGGGGAGAGGCCATATTAGCAATCAGCCCCAGCATTTT. Protein product: CAGGRGHISNQPQHF. The J gene is TRBJ1-5, the V gene TRBV6-1, with a tentative D call TRBD1 (5 bases). The CDR3 has 15 residues. V lost 11 bases, J lost 0 bases, and 17 bases lay in between. Germline V lookup: CDR1 MNHNS, CDR2 SASEGT.

The CDR3 is CASSMGSAGRKKETQYF. CDR3 coding DNA: TGTGCCAGTAGTATGGGGTCGGCAGGGCGAAAGAAAGAGACCCAGTACTTC. The rearrangement uses TRBV19 and TRBJ2-5, with D possibly matching TRBD1 (5 bases). V dropped 3 bases and J dropped 3 bases, with 20 bases sitting between them. This CDR3 comprises 17 residues. Germline V CDR1 and CDR2: LNHDA, SQIVND (reference sequence).

The chain uses TRBV27 and TRBJ2-7; possibly TRBD1 or TRBD2 for D (5 bases each). The V end was cut by 2 bases, the J end by 0 bases, with 11 bases between. The CDR3 has 15 residues. Germline CDR1 is MNHEY and CDR2 is SMNVEV (reference sequence). The CDR3 region is CASSLRWGTSYEQYF. CDR3 coding DNA: TGTGCCAGCAGTTTAAGATGGGGGACCTCCTACGAGCAGTACTTC.

The chain joins TRBV28 to TRBJ1-2; 10 nucleotides line up with TRBD1. V was pared by 10 bases and J by 4 bases, with 6 bases of the junction left unmatched. Per germline, CDR1 MDHEN and CDR2 SYDVKM. The CDR3 is 13 residues long. The CDR3 loop is CATGGQGGYGYTF. CDR3 bases: TGTGCCACCGGTGGACAGGGGGGCTATGGCTACACCTTC.

In nucleotides, the CDR3 is TGTGCCAGCAGTTTTAAGGGGTGGACAACTGAGCAGTTCTTC. It translates to CASSFKGWTTEQFF. The chain has TRBV27 and TRBJ2-1; D may be TRBD1 (5 bases). Germline V gene sequence: CDR1 MNHEY, CDR2 SMNVEV (reference sequence). The germline V and J ends were trimmed by 3 bases and 9 bases, with 15 bases remaining between them. This CDR3 has 14 residues.

The chain links TRBV28 to TRBJ2-6; 7 nucleotides agree with TRBD1. V shed 6 bases, J shed 2 bases, and the junction held 4 bases outside the gene matches. This CDR3 is built from 15 residues. CDR1 is MDHEN and CDR2 is SYDVKM in the germline V gene. CDR3 in amino acids: CASSPGQAGANVLTF. The CDR3 DNA follows: TGTGCCAGCAGCCCCGGACAGGCTGGGGCCAACGTCCTGACTTTC.

The chain recombines TRBV10-3 with TRBJ1-6, with a possible D match to TRBD1 (6 bases). Per the germline V gene, CDR1 is ENHRY and CDR2 is SYGVKD. The CDR3 covers 15 residues. Trimming stripped 6 bases from V and 10 bases from J, with 19 bases between. Here the CDR3 reads CAISAQQGRGSPLHF. The CDR3 nucleotides read TGTGCCATCAGCGCTCAGCAGGGGCGAGGATCACCCCTCCACTTT.

The J gene is TRBJ2-2, the V gene TRBV7-9, with D tentatively TRBD1 or TRBD2 (5 bases each). The CDR3 sequence is 16 residues long. Germline CDR1 reads SEHNR; CDR2 reads FQNEAQ (reference sequence). The ends were cut back, 5 bases at V and 4 bases at J, with 17 bases in the middle. The DNA for the CDR3 is TGTGCCAGCAGCGAGGATGGGGCAGGGACCACCGGGGAGCTGTTTTTT. As protein: CASSEDGAGTTGELFF.

The chain has TRBV6-6 and TRBJ1-5, with unresolved D. Germline-derived CDR1 and CDR2 are MNHNY and SVGAGI (reference sequence). CDR3 length: 14 residues. The germline V and J ends were trimmed by 8 bases and 1 base, with 12 bases remaining between them. Written as DNA, the CDR3 is TGTGCCAGCTTACCAACAGAGAGCAATCAGCCCCAGCATTTT. This sequence encodes CASLPTESNQPQHF.

V is TRBV19 and J is TRBJ1-4; no definite D call. The CDR3 loop spans 14 amino acids. V lost 5 bases and J 4 bases, leaving 11 bases between the germline ends. CDR1 LNHDA and CDR2 SQIVND come from the germline V gene (reference sequence). The DNA of the CDR3 is TGTGCCAGTAGTCGGGGTTCAAGTAATGAAAAACTGTTTTTT. Residues: CASSRGSSNEKLFF.

The chain's CDR3 is CASSRDGYEQYF. DNA of the CDR3: TGTGCCAGCAGCCGAGACGGCTACGAGCAGTACTTC. The chain has TRBV6-5 and TRBJ2-7; D is undetermined. Trimming removed 6 bases at V and 3 bases at J, with 9 bases between. Germline V gene data show CDR1 as MNHEY and CDR2 as SVGAGI. This CDR3 comprises 12 residues.

V is TRBV11-2 and J is TRBJ2-4; the D is unclear. In germline, CDR1 is SGHAT, CDR2 FQNNGV. The V gene lost 8 bases and the J gene lost 0 bases, with 5 bases spanning the gap. This CDR3 is built from 12 residues. The DNA for the CDR3 is TGTGCCAGCTCCCAAGCCAAAAACATTCAGTACTTC. This encodes CASSQAKNIQYF.

This sequence joins TRBV7-2 and TRBJ2-1; 10 bases are a match to TRBD2. This CDR3 has 15 residues. V was clipped by 4 bases and J by 5 bases; unmatched bases: 5. Germline V gene lookup returns CDR1 SGHTA and CDR2 FQGNSA. The DNA of the CDR3 is TGTGCCAGCAGCTCTCGGACTAGCGGTAACAATGAGCAGTTCTTC. It translates to CASSSRTSGNNEQFF. The entire variable domain, with the rest obtained from reference TRBV7-2 and TRBJ2-1, is as follows: GAGVSQSPSNKVTEKGKDVELRCDPISGHTALYWYRQSLGQGLEFLIYFQGNSAPDKSGLPSDRFSAERTGGSVSTLTIQRTQQEDSAVYLCASSSRTSGNNEQFFGPGTRLTVL.

The chain links TRBV6-1 to TRBJ2-3; tentative D call: TRBD2 (6 bases). Trimming took 2 bases from V and 2 from J, leaving 23 bases between them. The CDR3 runs to 19 residues. The germline V gene has CDR1 MNHNS and CDR2 SASEGT. The CDR3 nucleotides read TGTGCCAGCAGTGAAAGGGCGGGCTTGGGTAGACTAGACACAGATACGCAGTATTTT. Protein: CASSERAGLGRLDTDTQYF.

The gene calls are TRBV27 and TRBJ1-2; 9 positions agree with TRBD1. Germline V gene sequence: CDR1 MNHEY, CDR2 SMNVEV (reference sequence). Losses at the gene ends were 6 bases for V and 8 bases for J; bases not matched to a gene: 13. CDR3 size: 15 residues. In nucleotides, the CDR3 is TGTGCCAGCAGCCATGGGGGGACAGGGACTAGAGGCTACACCTTC. This codes for CASSHGGTGTRGYTF.

The chain joins TRBV28 to TRBJ2-6; no clear D gene. Trimming removed 7 bases from V and 2 bases from J, with 9 bases in between. The CDR3 runs 14 residues. In germline, CDR1 is MDHEN, CDR2 SYDVKM. The CDR3 sequence is CASKGFPGANVLTF. In DNA form, the CDR3 reads TGTGCCAGCAAGGGTTTCCCTGGGGCCAACGTCCTGACTTTC. Filled out from reference TRBV28 and TRBJ2-6, the complete variable domain reads DVKVTQSSRYLVKRTGEKVFLECVQDMDHENMFWYRQDPGLGLRLIYFSYDVKMKEKGDIPEGYSVSREKKERFSLILESASTNQTSMYLCASKGFPGANVLTFGAGSRLTVL.

The chain has TRBV11-2 and TRBJ2-3; 9 bases map to TRBD2. The CDR3 is 18 residues long. Trimming cost V 1 base and J 4 bases; bases outside gene matches: 12. Germline V gene sequence: CDR1 SGHAT, CDR2 FQNNGV. DNA for the CDR3: TGTGCCAGCAGCTTAGCTTTTGCGGGAGGGCCGAGGGCAGATACGCAGTATTTT. Amino acids: CASSLAFAGGPRADTQYF.

The V and J genes are TRBV7-9 and TRBJ2-2; D remains ambiguous. Germline V CDR1 and CDR2: SEHNR, FQNEAQ (reference sequence). V lost 6 bases and J 6 bases, leaving 11 bases between the germline ends. This CDR3 contains 13 residues. DNA for the CDR3: TGTGCCAGCAGTTTCTGGAGATCCGGGGAGCTGTTTTTT. It codes for CASSFWRSGELFF.

The chain is built from TRBV6-5 and TRBJ1-1, with 7 bases matching TRBD1. This CDR3 is 15 amino acids long. The germline V gene has CDR1 MNHEY and CDR2 SVGAGI. After removal of 7 bases from V and 5 bases from J, the junction contained 13 bases not matched to a gene. The CDR3 loop is CASNPDRAGVTEAFF. CDR3 DNA sequence: TGTGCCAGCAACCCCGACAGGGCAGGGGTAACTGAAGCTTTCTTT.

The chain is built from TRBV18 and TRBJ2-7; 14 positions match TRBD2. CDR1 and CDR2 from the germline V gene are KGHSH and LQKENI. This CDR3 spans 16 amino acids. With V trimmed by 4 bases and J by 3 bases, 5 bases remained unmatched. CDR3 bases: TGTGCCAGCTCACTCTTTGGGACTAGCGGGAGCTACGAGCAGTACTTC. Translated, it gives CASSLFGTSGSYEQYF. Full variable domain (outside the CDR3, taken from reference TRBV18 and TRBJ2-7): NAGVMQNPRHLVRRRGQEARLRCSPMKGHSHVYWYRQLPEEGLKFMVYLQKENIIDESGMPKERFSAEFPKEGPSILRIQQVVRGDSAAYFCASSLFGTSGSYEQYFGPGTRLTVT.

This clone was detected once. This chain joins TRBV10-3 and TRBJ2-2; a weak D match, TRBD1 (5 bases). The CDR3 length is 14 residues. Trimming took 0 bases from V and 3 from J, leaving 5 bases between them. Germline-derived CDR1 and CDR2 are ENHRY and SYGVKD. The CDR3 bases are TGTGCCATCAGTGAGTCAGGGGACACCGGGGAGCTGTTTTTT. Its translation: CAISESGDTGELFF.

The chain couples TRBV5-5 to TRBJ2-7; 8 nucleotides line up with TRBD2. CDR3 length equals 15 residues. V dropped 4 bases and J dropped 0; count of bases not matched to a gene: 6. Germline assignment: CDR1 SGHKS and CDR2 YYEKEE (reference sequence). In nucleotides, the CDR3 is TGTGCCAGCAGCCAAATTAGCGGGGCCTCCTACGAGCAGTACTTC. As protein: CASSQISGASYEQYF.

This chain connects TRBV19 to TRBJ1-1, with unresolved D. The V end lost 4 bases, the J end lost 1 base, and 7 bases lay between the germline ends. The CDR3 is 13 residues long. Germline CDR1 LNHDA, CDR2 SQIVND (reference sequence). In DNA, the CDR3 is TGTGCCAGTAGTAACCGGCCGAACACTGAAGCTTTCTTT. This translates into CASSNRPNTEAFF.

V usage is TRBV7-2 and J usage is TRBJ2-1; no firm D call. The CDR3 is 14 amino acids. V lost 1 base and J 9 bases, leaving 13 bases between the germline ends. Germline V gene data show CDR1 as SGHTA and CDR2 as FQGNSA. The CDR3 region has the DNA TGTGCCAGCAGCTTAGAGTCTCTAGTAAGTGAGCAGTTCTTC. It encodes CASSLESLVSEQFF.

V gene TRBV5-1 combines with J gene TRBJ2-7; the D is unclear. V gave up 0 bases and J gave up 3 bases, with 4 bases separating them. This CDR3 contains 12 residues. Germline lookup yields CDR1 SGHRS and CDR2 YFSETQ. CDR3 coding DNA: TGCGCCAGCAGCTTGGACCTCTACGAGCAGTACTTC. Translation: CASSLDLYEQYF. The full variable domain, in which reference TRBV5-1 and TRBJ2-7 provide the parts outside the CDR3, is KAGVTQTPRYLIKTRGQQVTLSCSPISGHRSVSWYQQTPGQGLQFLFEYFSETQRNKGNFPGRFSGRQFSNSRSEMNVSTLELGDSALYLCASSLDLYEQYFGPGTRLTVT.